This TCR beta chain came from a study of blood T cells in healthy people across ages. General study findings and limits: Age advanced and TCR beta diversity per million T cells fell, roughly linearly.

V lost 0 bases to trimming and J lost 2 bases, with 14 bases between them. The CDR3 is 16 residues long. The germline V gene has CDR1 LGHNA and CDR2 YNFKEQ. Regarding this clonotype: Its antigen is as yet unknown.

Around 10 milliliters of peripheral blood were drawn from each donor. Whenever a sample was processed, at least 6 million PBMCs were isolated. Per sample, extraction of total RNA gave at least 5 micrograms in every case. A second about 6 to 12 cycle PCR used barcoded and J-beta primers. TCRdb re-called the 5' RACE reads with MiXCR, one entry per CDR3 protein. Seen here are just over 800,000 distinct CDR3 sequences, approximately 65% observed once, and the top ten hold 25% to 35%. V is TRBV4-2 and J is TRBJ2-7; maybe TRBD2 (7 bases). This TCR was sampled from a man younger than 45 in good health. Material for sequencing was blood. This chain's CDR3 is CASSQDRGDTTYEQYF. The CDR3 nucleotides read TGTGCCAGCAGCCAAGATCGGGGGGACACCACCTACGAGCAGTACTTC.